A selection of T cell receptor beta chains follows, all from one sample in a study of shared clonotypes between healthy human individuals. Using immunoSEQ multiplex PCR, the repertoire was profiled, and TCRdb retains in-frame clones only, with some absent. The table shows about 490,000 clones, with around 80% occurring only once. Source material: PBMCs. The receptors stem from a woman aged 40 to 50 in good health. Some clones in this sample may be carry-over from other donors' samples. Both conserved end residues are part of each CDR3. A D gene is named only where the DNA matches it firmly. Some rows have no size entry. The others give once, few or many, or a class for an expanded clone.

abundance	v_gene	d_gene	j_gene	CDR3nt	CDR3aa
NA	TRBV29-1	TRBD2	TRBJ2-7	TGCAGCACGTCCGCGGGAGGGTTCTACGAGCAGTACTTC	CSTSAGGFYEQYF
NA	TRBV15	NA	TRBJ2-4	TGTGCCACCAGCAGCCGGGGACTTACGATGATTCAGTACTTC	CATSSRGLTMIQYF
NA	TRBV9	TRBD2	TRBJ2-1	TGTGCCAGCAGCACGCGGACTAGCTTGGGTGAGCAGTTCTTC	CASSTRTSLGEQFF
NA	TRBV28	NA	TRBJ2-7	TGTGCCAGCATCGCCCCGGGACAACGATACGAGCAGTACTTC	CASIAPGQRYEQYF
NA	TRBV16	NA	TRBJ2-7	TGTGCCAGCAGCCGGACTGGGGTCTACGAGCAGTACTTC	CASSRTGVYEQYF
NA	TRBV7-9	NA	TRBJ2-5	TGTGCCAGCAGCGGAGGGCTAGAGACCCAGTACTTC	CASSGGLETQYF
NA	TRBV30	NA	TRBJ1-5	TGTGCCTGGAGCCGTTATATTGGGGAAAGGGGTCAGCCCCAGCATTTT	CAWSRYIGERGQPQHF
NA	TRBV30	TRBD1	TRBJ2-7	TGTGCCTGGAGTGTAGGGACAGGGGGCCCCTACGAGCAGTACTTC	CAWSVGTGGPYEQYF
NA	TRBV4-1	TRBD1	TRBJ2-7	TGCGCCAGCAGCCACGGACAGGGTCCCTACGAGCAGTACTTC	CASSHGQGPYEQYF
NA	TRBV5-1	TRBD2	TRBJ2-1	TGCGCCAGCAGGGAAAGGGACAGCCTCTGGAGCGGGAGGGCCAATGAGCAGTTCTTC	CASRERDSLWSGRANEQFF
NA	TRBV5-1	NA	TRBJ2-3	TGCGCCAGCAGCCAATCGGGACTAGATACGCAGTATTTT	CASSQSGLDTQYF
NA	TRBV29-1	NA	TRBJ2-3	TGCAGCGTTGAGATGTCTAATAAGGCAGATACGCAGTATTTT	CSVEMSNKADTQYF
NA	TRBV7-9	NA	TRBJ1-3	TGTGCCAGCAGCTCCTTCAACTCTGGAAACACCATATATTTT	CASSSFNSGNTIYF
NA	TRBV7-3	NA	TRBJ1-1	TGTGCCAGCAGCGCAGAGGCTAACACTGAAGCTTTCTTT	CASSAEANTEAFF
NA	TRBV29-1	TRBD1	TRBJ1-2	TGCAGCGTTGTCTCAGGGGGCGGCTATGGCTACACCTTC	CSVVSGGGYGYTF
few	TRBV6-5	NA	TRBJ2-7	TGTGCCAGCAGGAGGGGGATCGCCGACGAGCAGTACTTC	CASRRGIADEQYF
NA	TRBV6-5	NA	TRBJ2-3	TGTGCCAGCAGTTACCCTACCACAGATACGCAGTATTTT	CASSYPTTDTQYF
NA	TRBV20-1	TRBD2	TRBJ2-7	TGCAGTGCTAGTCGGGGGGACGAGCAGTACTTC	CSASRGDEQYF
NA	TRBV7-2	TRBD2	TRBJ2-1	TGTGCCAGCAGCTTATCCTTAGCGGGGCGGGAGTTCTTC	CASSLSLAGREFF
NA	TRBV28	NA	TRBJ2-6	TGTGCCAGCAGTTCCTCGGGGACAGGGGCCAACGTCCTGACTTTC	CASSSSGTGANVLTF
NA	TRBV4-1	TRBD2	TRBJ2-1	TGCGCCAGCAGCCGACCCGGGACTAGCGGATACAATGAGCAGTTCTTC	CASSRPGTSGYNEQFF
NA	TRBV18	TRBD1	TRBJ2-5	TGTGCCAGCTCACGGACACCAGGGGGCCAAGAGACCCAGTACTTC	CASSRTPGGQETQYF